The subject of this entry is one T cell receptor (beta chain). Antigen: not known. These data come from a study of CD4 T cells in relation to SARS-CoV-2 and coronaviruses. Study background: TCR beta CDR3s were sequenced after approximately 9-day antigen culture of PBMCs.

Profiled with immunoSEQ multiplex PCR; TCRdb holds only in-frame clones, not every one. Among some 32,000 clones listed, about four fifths were seen once. Study findings and constraints: Roughly three fifths of donors had memory CD4+ clonotypes crossrecognizing SARS-CoV-2 and common cold coronavirus spike. No crossreactivity against non-spike viral proteins was tested here.

Naive or memory CD4+ cells were cultured 1:1 with T cell-depleted PBMCs plus CEF. Deletions cut 7 bases from V and 0 bases from J, with 16 bases between. The CDR3 is 16 amino acids. The sequence was collected from an adult with COVID-19. The chain has TRBV23-1 and TRBJ1-3, with D tentatively TRBD1 (5 bases). TRBV23-1 is flagged as an ORF with uncertain function. Sequencing was performed on memory CD4+ T cells from PBMCs, cultured in vitro. CDR3 nucleotides: TGCGCCAGCATTCGGGGGGTCCGTAGCTCTGGAAACACCATATATTTT. It is translated as CASIRGVRSSGNTIYF.